Below, 5 T cell receptor beta chains from the same sample are listed, as sequenced in a study of blood T cell repertoires in COVID-19. The table came from immunoSEQ multiplex PCR; TCRdb's copy has only in-frame clones and leaves some out. This table holds fewer than 300,000 clones, just over 90% found once. Sequencing input: peripheral blood. The source of these receptors is a woman in her thirties with COVID-19, enrolled during active disease.

V and J are TRBV19 and TRBJ1-1, with D tentatively TRBD1 (6 bases). The CDR3 has 18 amino acids. V lost 3 bases to trimming and J lost 2 bases, with 22 bases between them. Germline V gene sequence: CDR1 LNHDA, CDR2 SQIVND (reference sequence). The CDR3 loop is CASSIRPSLGQANTEAFF. The CDR3 coding sequence is TGTGCCAGTAGTATCAGGCCCTCTTTGGGACAAGCAAACACTGAAGCTTTCTTT. Full variable domain (remainder filled in from reference TRBV19 and TRBJ1-1): DGGITQSPKYLFRKEGQNVTLSCEQNLNHDAMYWYRQDPGQGLRLIYYSQIVNDFQKGDIAEGYSVSREKKESFPLTVTSAQKNPTAFYLCASSIRPSLGQANTEAFFGQGTRLTVV.

The rearrangement joins TRBV19 to TRBJ1-1, with a weak D call TRBD1 (5 bases). Germline CDR1 is LNHDA and CDR2 is SQIVND (reference sequence). This CDR3 region has 13 residues. Trimming pared 5 bases from V and 0 bases from J, leaving 7 bases between. This CDR3 reads CASSGALNTEAFF. The CDR3 DNA follows: TGTGCCAGTAGTGGGGCTTTGAACACTGAAGCTTTCTTT.

This rearrangement joins TRBV6-4 to TRBJ2-6, with TRBD1 identical over 10 bases. V trimming: 0 bases; J trimming: 3 bases; junction bases outside the gene matches: 2. Per germline, CDR1 MRHNA and CDR2 SNTAGT. The CDR3 length is 17 residues. CDR3 nucleotide sequence: TGTGCCAGCAGTGACTCGACAGGGGGCGTTGGGGCCAACGTCCTGACTTTC. Protein sequence: CASSDSTGGVGANVLTF.

The chain employs TRBV19 and TRBJ2-7, with D perhaps TRBD1 (6 bases). Germline V gene sequence: CDR1 LNHDA, CDR2 SQIVND (reference sequence). Trimming took 6 bases from V and 0 from J, leaving 15 bases between them. This CDR3 comprises 15 residues. The CDR3 here is CASSEQGSSSYEQYF. The CDR3 nucleotides read TGTGCCAGTAGCGAACAGGGTTCTAGCTCCTACGAGCAGTACTTC.

V gene TRBV4-1 combines with J gene TRBJ1-1; 7 bases line up with TRBD1. CDR3 length: 13 amino acids. The ends lost 9 bases at V and 1 base at J; junction bases unmatched: 5. Germline assignment: CDR1 MGHRA and CDR2 YSYEKL. This chain's CDR3 is CASNRGGNTEAFF. The CDR3 DNA is TGCGCCAGTAACAGGGGAGGGAACACTGAAGCTTTCTTT.